These T cell receptor beta chains were read from a single sample in a study of CXCR3-negative and CXCR3-positive naive CD8 T cells. TCRdb processed the 5' RACE reads again and assigns one entry to each CDR3 protein, with no DNA. This table lists 75,000 to 95,000 distinct CDR3 sequences. Sequencing was carried out using naive CXCR3- CD8+ T cells from blood. The source of these receptors is a human donor in good health. Some clones in this sample may be carry-over from other donors' samples. The CDR3 runs from the conserved cysteine through the conserved F or W.

cdr3_aa cdr3_length j_call v_call
CASSLAGFLSDTQYF 15 TRBJ2-3 TRBV7-3
CASSYYREINTEAFF 15 TRBJ1-1 TRBV6-5
CSVVGHYEQYF 11 TRBJ2-7 TRBV29-1
CASSGQGANGYTF 13 TRBJ1-2 TRBV9
CASSLAGNSYEQYF 14 TRBJ2-7 TRBV27
CASTLAGIGELFF 13 TRBJ2-2 TRBV6-1
CASSEVLTLTLYEQYF 16 TRBJ2-7 TRBV2
CASSSLQGVLNTEAFF 16 TRBJ1-1 TRBV7-9
CASSYEGTPTKQYF 14 TRBJ2-7 TRBV6-2/TRBV6-3
CASSLRTGGNQPQHF 15 TRBJ1-5 TRBV28
CASSHTHSGTGELFF 15 TRBJ2-2 TRBV14
CSAVSGARDTQYF 13 TRBJ2-3 TRBV20-1
CASSGGLENEQFF 13 TRBJ2-1 TRBV5-1
CASSFPPSGPNTEAFF 16 TRBJ1-1 TRBV5-1
CSARDYGIVHNEQFF 15 TRBJ2-1 TRBV20-1
CASSEAPGNGAYEQYF 16 TRBJ2-7 TRBV6-1
CASSPYSTGWNQPQHF 16 TRBJ1-5 TRBV9
CSVEDWAGQAYEQYF 15 TRBJ2-7 TRBV29-1
CASSRRLGEGTEAFF 15 TRBJ1-1 TRBV4-3
CASSPLSSQETQYF 14 TRBJ2-5 TRBV27
CSARPRGSSYNEQFF 15 TRBJ2-1 TRBV20-1
CATQGTSGWYNEQFF 15 TRBJ2-1 TRBV12-3/TRBV12-4
CASSQEFAAGNSPLHF 16 TRBJ1-6 TRBV4-1